The rows below give T cell receptor beta chains drawn from one sample of a study of early stage breast cancer tumors. TCRdb's copy holds only in-frame clones and misses some; the assay was immunoSEQ multiplex PCR. The table records fewer than 80,000 clones, 75% to 90% of them present only once. What was sequenced was blood. The receptors here all came from a person aged 40 to 49 with breast cancer. CDR3s include the opening cysteine and the closing phenylalanine or tryptophan. The D gene is left open where the match is weak. The size of a clone is reported for some rows only, either as once, few or many, or as a class for expanded clones.

TRBV25-1	TRBJ2-5	TRBD2	NA	TGTGCCAGCAGTGACACTCCTCTAGCGGGAGGGCCGCAAGAGCAGTACTTC	CASSDTPLAGGPQEQYF
TRBV23-1	TRBJ1-1	NA	once	TGCGCCAGCACTAAAACCTCGACCGGGGCTGAAGCTTTCTTT	CASTKTSTGAEAFF
TRBV19	TRBJ2-1	NA	NA	TGTGCCAGTAGTATGGGAGGACCCATGGTAACAGCTTACAATGAGCAGTTCTTC	CASSMGGPMVTAYNEQFF
TRBV29-1	TRBJ2-3	TRBD1	few	TGCAGCGTTGCACCGGGACAGGGAGATACGCAGTATTTT	CSVAPGQGDTQYF
TRBV13	TRBJ2-7	NA	NA	TGTGCCAGCAGCTTAGTAGTCGGGAACGAGCAGTACTTC	CASSLVVGNEQYF
TRBV2	TRBJ1-4	NA	NA	TGTGCCACCAAGGCCGGGACAACCATAGGAAAACTGTTTTTT	CATKAGTTIGKLFF
TRBV14	TRBJ2-7	NA	once	TGTGCCAGCAGCCAAGGAAATACCTACGAGCAGTACTTC	CASSQGNTYEQYF
TRBV2	TRBJ2-1	TRBD2	NA	TGTGCCAAGGGACTAGCGAGGAACAATGAGCAGTTCTTC	CAKGLARNNEQFF
TRBV28	TRBJ2-7	TRBD1	once	TGTGCCAGCAGTTCCCCGTCAGGGGGAGCCTACGAGCAGTACTTC	CASSSPSGGAYEQYF
TRBV6-6	TRBJ2-1	TRBD2	once	TGTGCCAGCAGCTATAGCGGGAGGAGCGACAATGAGCAGTTCTTC	CASSYSGRSDNEQFF
TRBV28	TRBJ2-2	NA	once	TGTGCCAGCAGTTTGGGAGGTTCGAACACCGGGGAGCTGTTTTTT	CASSLGGSNTGELFF
TRBV4-1	TRBJ2-7	TRBD2	few	TGCGCCAGCAGCGATACAGCGGGAGGTCGCTCCTACGAGCAGTACTTC	CASSDTAGGRSYEQYF
TRBV30	TRBJ1-2	TRBD1	NA	TGTGCCTGGAGACAGGGGTTTGGCTACACCTTC	CAWRQGFGYTF
TRBV28	TRBJ2-3	NA	NA	TGTGCCAGCAGTTTTTCTCCCAGGGGAGATACGCAGTATTTT	CASSFSPRGDTQYF
TRBV7-9	TRBJ2-5	NA	NA	TGTGCCAGCAGCCGCCCTCTTCTAGCGAGCCAAGAGACCCAGTACTTC	CASSRPLLASQETQYF
TRBV2	TRBJ2-7	TRBD2	few	TGTGCCAGCAGTGAAGCCGGGACTATCATGTACGAGCAGTACTTC	CASSEAGTIMYEQYF
TRBV7-3	TRBJ1-2	TRBD1	NA	TGTGCCAGCAGCCCTATGGGTGGGACAGGGGGCTACACCTTC	CASSPMGGTGGYTF
TRBV7-8	TRBJ2-2	NA	few	TGTGCCAGCACCCTACTAGGGAACACCGGGGAGCTGTTTTTT	CASTLLGNTGELFF
TRBV5-4	TRBJ1-1	NA	NA	TGTGCCAGCAGCTTGGGTCTGAACACTGAAGCTTTCTTT	CASSLGLNTEAFF
TRBV6-1	TRBJ2-7	NA	few	TGTGCCAGCAGTGAGATATCCCACTCCTACGAGCAGTACTTC	CASSEISHSYEQYF
TRBV28	TRBJ2-2	NA	NA	TGTGCCAGCAGTCCCCAGGTAGTCACCGGGGAGCTGTTTTTT	CASSPQVVTGELFF
TRBV4-1	TRBJ1-1	NA	NA	TGCGCCAGCAGCCAAGAGGGAGGGAACACTGAAGCTTTCTTT	CASSQEGGNTEAFF
TRBV19	TRBJ1-4	NA	NA	TGTGCCAGTAGTCGGAAACAGGGTTTTAATGAAAAACTGTTTTTT	CASSRKQGFNEKLFF
TRBV10-3	TRBJ2-7	NA	few	TGTGCCATCAGGGGCAGGGAGGGGGAGGAGCAGTACTTC	CAIRGREGEEQYF
TRBV28	TRBJ2-1	NA	NA	TGTGCCAGCAGTTTAAGGGGGGACTATGTCCTCTTC	CASSLRGDYVLF
TRBV4-1	TRBJ2-1	TRBD2	NA	TGCGCCAGCAGCCAAGGACTAGCGAGTTACAATGAGCAGTTCTTC	CASSQGLASYNEQFF
TRBV28	TRBJ2-1	TRBD2	once	TGTGCCAGCAGTTTAAGAGTAGGACTAGCGGGAGTTGAGCAGTTCTTC	CASSLRVGLAGVEQFF
TRBV20-1	TRBJ1-1	TRBD1	NA	TGCAGTGCTAGGGGGACAGGGCAAGCTTTCTTT	CSARGTGQAFF
TRBV2	TRBJ2-1	NA	NA	TGTGCCAGCAGTTCAATGCGTCTTGAGCAGTTCTTC	CASSSMRLEQFF
TRBV20-1	TRBJ2-3	TRBD2	once	TGCAGTGCCTGGGGGGGAGATACGCAGTATTTT	CSAWGGDTQYF
TRBV7-9	TRBJ2-2	NA	NA	TGTGCCAGCAGCCCCGAACTAGTATTAGCCGGGGAGCTGTTTTTT	CASSPELVLAGELFF
TRBV5-8	TRBJ1-1	NA	NA	TGTGCCAGCAGGGCCCTAATAAACACTGAAGCTTTCTTT	CASRALINTEAFF
TRBV10-3	TRBJ2-7	NA	NA	TGTGCCATCAGTGAGGTCGGGAACTACGAGCAGTACTTC	CAISEVGNYEQYF
TRBV30	TRBJ1-1	TRBD1	NA	TGTGCCTGGAGTGGGACAGGGTCTGAAGCTTTCTTT	CAWSGTGSEAFF
TRBV28	TRBJ1-5	NA	NA	TGTGCCAGCAGTTGGAGAACAGGGTTTCAGCCCCAGCATTTT	CASSWRTGFQPQHF
TRBV28	TRBJ2-3	TRBD2	NA	TGTGCCAGCAGTTTACTAGCGGGAGGGCAAGATACGCAGTATTTT	CASSLLAGGQDTQYF
TRBV30	TRBJ1-1	NA	few	TGTGCCTGGAGTAGAGGGGGCACTGAAGCTTTCTTT	CAWSRGGTEAFF
TRBV19	TRBJ2-3	NA	once	TGTGCCAGTAGTATTCTAGTATTAGATACGCAGTATTTT	CASSILVLDTQYF
TRBV19	TRBJ1-2	NA	NA	TGTGCCAGTAGTTACGATTTTGGGACGGACTATGGCTACACCTTC	CASSYDFGTDYGYTF
TRBV6-6	TRBJ2-1	NA	once	TGTGCCAGCAGCCTATCGGCTCCTCGCTACAATGAGCAGTTCTTC	CASSLSAPRYNEQFF
TRBV7-9	TRBJ1-1	NA	NA	TGTGCCAGCAGCTTAGATTTGAGGACAAACCGTACTGAAGCTTTCTTT	CASSLDLRTNRTEAFF
TRBV7-9	TRBJ1-2	NA	few	TGTGCCAGTAAATTGAGGGATGAGTATGGCTACACCTTC	CASKLRDEYGYTF